In this sample, the clone carrying this T cell receptor (beta chain) turned up once. A much larger clone sits a single nucleotide away, making a read error possible. The data stem from a study of regulatory T cells in long-lasting Graves disease. In germline, CDR1 is SNHLY, CDR2 FYNNEI. The CDR3 runs 15 residues. Time point in this sample: newly diagnosed GD, antithyroid drugs for less than 3 months. PBMC RNA served as the TCR library source. According to the study, TCR beta libraries were built with iRepertoire HTBI primers and CDR3-region Arm-PCR. TCRdb ran MiXCR on the multiplex PCR reads and lists one entry per CDR3 protein. The data show about 430,000 distinct CDR3 sequences, 15% seen once. These data are also associated with another study on T cells in Graves' hyperthyroidism and ophthalmopathy. As that report states: Hyperthyroidism had been newly diagnosed in patients aged 18 to 65, and its duration was under 2 months.

The chain joins TRBV2 to TRBJ2-2, with 12 bases aligning to TRBD2. The material sequenced was peripheral blood mononuclear cells (PBMCs), taken at new diagnosis, from a patient treated with antithyroid drugs. The receptor was isolated from a middle-aged woman with Graves disease. The CDR3 DNA reads TGTGCCAGCAGAGGACTAGCGGGAAACACCGGGGAGCTGCTTTTT. Protein: CASRGLAGNTGELLF.